The subject of this entry is one T cell receptor (beta chain). The authors prepared the TCRbeta library with unique molecular identifiers. Each CDR3 protein is one row after TCRdb ran MiXCR on the PCR reads. This sample has about 610,000 distinct CDR3 sequences; more than 9% occur once, and the top ten carry less than 5%. The V gene lost 0 bases and the J gene lost 2 bases, with 7 bases spanning the gap. The CDR3 is 14 amino acids. Germline loops: CDR1 SGHRS, CDR2 YFSETQ. The sample belongs to a study of T-cell reconstitution after alpha-beta-depleted transplantation in children. This specimen consisted of PBMCs from the stem cell graft donor, obtained from the stem cell graft. The chain links TRBV5-1 to TRBJ2-3; D gene unclear. The receptor was derived from a human donor who donated a stem cell graft to a child with acute myeloid leukemia. The CDR3 reads CASSLVAHTDTQYF. DNA of the CDR3: TGCGCCAGCAGCTTGGTTGCGCACACAGATACGCAGTATTTT.